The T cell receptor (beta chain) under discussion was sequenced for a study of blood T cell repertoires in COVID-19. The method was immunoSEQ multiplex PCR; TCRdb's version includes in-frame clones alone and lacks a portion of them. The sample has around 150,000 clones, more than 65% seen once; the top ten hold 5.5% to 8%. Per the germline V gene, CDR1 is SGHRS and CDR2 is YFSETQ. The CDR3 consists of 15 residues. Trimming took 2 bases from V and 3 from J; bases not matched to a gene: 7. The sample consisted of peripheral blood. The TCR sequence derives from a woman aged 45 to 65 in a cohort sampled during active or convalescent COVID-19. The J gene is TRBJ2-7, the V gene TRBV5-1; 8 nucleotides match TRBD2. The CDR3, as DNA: TGCGCCAGCAGCTTTGGACCTAGCGGGTACTACGAGCAGTACTTC. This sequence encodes CASSFGPSGYYEQYF.